This TCR beta chain was obtained from a study of T cells in Graves' hyperthyroidism and ophthalmopathy. Findings and caveats of the study: Within blood appeared most thyroid clonotypes that had expanded above 0.001.

The germline V gene has CDR1 SNHLY and CDR2 FYNNEI. Trimming cost V 6 bases and J 7 bases; bases outside gene matches: 8. The length of the CDR3 is 14 residues. TCR beta CDR3 sequences were amplified from RNA transcripts. The primer set for the first-round RT-PCR of the TCR CDR3 was HTBI. Using its own MiXCR run on the multiplex PCR reads, TCRdb lists one record per CDR3 protein. The table lists around 480,000 distinct CDR3 sequences, roughly 14% of them singletons, with under 20% in the top ten. In its sample, this clonotype was seen many times. The antigen is not known. Patients aged 18 to 65 with hyperthyroidism were newly diagnosed, with duration under 2 months. Exclusion of patients followed from uncontrolled infection, other autoimmune disease, pregnancy or lactation. Clinicians diagnosed patients from clinical symptoms, serum thyroxine and TRAb, thyroid ultrasound and orbital computed tomography.

The sample taken for sequencing was blood. The V and J genes are TRBV2 and TRBJ2-1; the match to TRBD2 covers 8 bases. This clonotype was obtained from a woman under 30 with Graves' hyperthyroidism. The CDR3: CASRRGLGANEQFF. The CDR3 DNA follows: TGTGCCAGCAGGAGGGGACTAGGGGCGAATGAGCAGTTCTTC.